This TCR beta chain was identified in a study of blood T cell repertoires in COVID-19. Study-wide background: The cDNA or gDNA used as material had been derived from T cells, B-cell-depleted T cells, or PBMCs.

Per the original methods: Estimation of nucleated cell counts relied on the amplification of reference gene primers. The table came from immunoSEQ multiplex PCR; TCRdb's copy has only in-frame clones and leaves some out. V, J and clone size reflect that table, while D and trimming were determined from the DNA. The sample records 100,000 to 150,000 clones, roughly 87% being singletons. The sequence was collected from a woman older than 75 with acute or convalescent COVID-19. Sequenced input: peripheral blood.

CDR3 sequence reads: CASSQGQSHNEQFF. Here the CDR3 DNA reads TGTGCCAGTAGTCAAGGACAGTCCCACAATGAGCAGTTCTTC. V usage is TRBV19 and J usage is TRBJ2-1; a possible D gene is TRBD1 (6 bases). The CDR3 sequence is 14 residues long. CDR1 is LNHDA, CDR2 SQIVND, per germline (reference sequence). V gave up 5 bases and J gave up 5 bases, with 13 bases separating them.